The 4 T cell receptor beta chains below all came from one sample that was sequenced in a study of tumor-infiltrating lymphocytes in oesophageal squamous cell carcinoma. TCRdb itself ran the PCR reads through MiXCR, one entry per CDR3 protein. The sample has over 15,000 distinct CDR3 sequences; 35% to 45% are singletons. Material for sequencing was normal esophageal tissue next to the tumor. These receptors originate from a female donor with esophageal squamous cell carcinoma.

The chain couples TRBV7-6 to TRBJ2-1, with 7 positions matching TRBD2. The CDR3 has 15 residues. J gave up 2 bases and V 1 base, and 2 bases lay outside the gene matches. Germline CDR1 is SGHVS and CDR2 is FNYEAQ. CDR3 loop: CASSLVLATYNEQFF. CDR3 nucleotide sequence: TGTGCCAGCAGCTTAGTACTAGCGACCTACAATGAGCAGTTCTTC.

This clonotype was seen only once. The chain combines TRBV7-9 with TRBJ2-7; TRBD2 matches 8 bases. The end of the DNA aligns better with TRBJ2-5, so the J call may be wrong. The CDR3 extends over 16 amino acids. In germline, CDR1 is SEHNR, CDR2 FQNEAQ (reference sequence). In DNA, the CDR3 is TGTGCCAGCAGCTTAGCGAGCGGGAGCGGAGGGGGGACCCAGTACTTC. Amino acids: CASSLASGSGGGTQYF.

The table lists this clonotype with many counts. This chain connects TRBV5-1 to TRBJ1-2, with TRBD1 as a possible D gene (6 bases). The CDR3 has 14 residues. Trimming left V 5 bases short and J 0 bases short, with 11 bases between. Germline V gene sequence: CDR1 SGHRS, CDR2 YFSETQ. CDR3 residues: CASSLGTTNYGYTF. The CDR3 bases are TGCGCCAGCAGTCTCGGGACAACTAACTATGGCTACACCTTC.

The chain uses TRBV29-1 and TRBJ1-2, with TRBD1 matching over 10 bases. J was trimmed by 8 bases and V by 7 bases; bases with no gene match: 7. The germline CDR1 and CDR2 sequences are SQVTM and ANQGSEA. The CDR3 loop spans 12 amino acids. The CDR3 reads CSGLGQGYGYTF. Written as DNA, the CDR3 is TGCAGCGGACTGGGACAGGGGTACGGCTACACCTTC.